This record looks at one T cell receptor (beta chain) sequence and its context. Deletions cut 1 base from V and 7 bases from J, with 8 bases between. The CDR3 sequence is 13 residues long. Germline V CDR1 and CDR2: GTSNPN, SVGIG (reference sequence). The data belong to a study of blood T cell repertoires in COVID-19. Study at large: The origin of the acute and convalescent COVID-19 samples was the United States, Italy and Spain.

Assay: immunoSEQ multiplex PCR; the TCRdb copy retains only in-frame clones and omits some. The data hold approximately 75,000 clones, with roughly four fifths observed a single time. The TCR sequence derives from a human donor in a cohort sampled during active COVID-19. Sequenced input: peripheral blood. This rearrangement joins TRBV30 to TRBJ1-6; tentative D call: TRBD1 (5 bases). In DNA form, the CDR3 reads TGTGCCTGGAGTGGGGGCAACAATTCACCCCTCCACTTT. Encoded protein: CAWSGGNNSPLHF.